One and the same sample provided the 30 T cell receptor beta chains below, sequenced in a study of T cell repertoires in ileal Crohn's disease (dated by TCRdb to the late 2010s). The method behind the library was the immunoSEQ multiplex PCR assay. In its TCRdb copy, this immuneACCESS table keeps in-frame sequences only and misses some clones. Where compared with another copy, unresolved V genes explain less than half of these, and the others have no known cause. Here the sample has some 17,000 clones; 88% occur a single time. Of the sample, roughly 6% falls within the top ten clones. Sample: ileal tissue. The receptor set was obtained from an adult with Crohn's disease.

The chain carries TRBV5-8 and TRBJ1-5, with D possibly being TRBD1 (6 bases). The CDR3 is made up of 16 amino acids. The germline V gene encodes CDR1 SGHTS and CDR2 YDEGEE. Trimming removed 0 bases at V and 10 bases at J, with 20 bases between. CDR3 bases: TGTGCCAGCAGCTTGGTCCCCACAGGGCTTAGCTCACCCCAGCATTTT. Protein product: CASSLVPTGLSSPQHF.

The CDR3 DNA reads TGTGCCAGCAGCCGTATCAGGGGATCCGACACCGGGGAGCTGTTTTTT. It specifies CASSRIRGSDTGELFF. V gene TRBV4-2 combines with J gene TRBJ2-2; D perhaps matches TRBD1 (6 bases). The length of the CDR3 is 16 residues. CDR1 is LGHNA and CDR2 is YNFKEQ in the germline V gene. The V and J ends lost 4 bases and 3 bases respectively, with 15 bases between them.

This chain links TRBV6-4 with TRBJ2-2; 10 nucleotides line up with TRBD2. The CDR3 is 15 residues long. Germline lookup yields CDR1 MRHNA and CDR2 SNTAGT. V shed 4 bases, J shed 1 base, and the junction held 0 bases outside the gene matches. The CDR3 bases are TGTGCCAGCAGTGGGACTAGCGGGAACACCGGGGAGCTGTTTTTT. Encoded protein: CASSGTSGNTGELFF.

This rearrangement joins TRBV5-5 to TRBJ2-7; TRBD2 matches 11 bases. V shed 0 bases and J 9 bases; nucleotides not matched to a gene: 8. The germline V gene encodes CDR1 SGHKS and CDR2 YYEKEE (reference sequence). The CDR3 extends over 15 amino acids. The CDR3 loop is CASSLGGTSGRGQYF. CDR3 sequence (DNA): TGTGCCAGCAGCTTGGGGGGGACTAGCGGTAGAGGGCAGTACTTC.

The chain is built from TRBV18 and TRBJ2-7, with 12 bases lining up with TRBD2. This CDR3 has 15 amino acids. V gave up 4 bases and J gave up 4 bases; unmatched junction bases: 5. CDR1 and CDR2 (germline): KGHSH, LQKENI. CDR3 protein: CASSLFGLAGYEQYF. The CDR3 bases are TGTGCCAGCTCACTCTTCGGACTAGCGGGATACGAGCAGTACTTC.

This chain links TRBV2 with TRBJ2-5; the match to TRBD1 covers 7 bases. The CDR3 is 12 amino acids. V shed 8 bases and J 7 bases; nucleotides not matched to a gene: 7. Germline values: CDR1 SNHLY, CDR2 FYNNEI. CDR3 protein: CASGEHRGTQYF. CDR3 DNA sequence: TGTGCCAGCGGGGAACACAGGGGGACCCAGTACTTC.

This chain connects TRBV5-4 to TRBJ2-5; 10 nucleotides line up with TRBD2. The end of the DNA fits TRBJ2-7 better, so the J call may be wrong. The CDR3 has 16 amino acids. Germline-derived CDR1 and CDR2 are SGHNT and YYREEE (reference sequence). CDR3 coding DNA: TGTGCCAGCAGCCCTGAGGGACTAGCGAACTACTACGAGCAGTACTTC. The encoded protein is CASSPEGLANYYEQYF.

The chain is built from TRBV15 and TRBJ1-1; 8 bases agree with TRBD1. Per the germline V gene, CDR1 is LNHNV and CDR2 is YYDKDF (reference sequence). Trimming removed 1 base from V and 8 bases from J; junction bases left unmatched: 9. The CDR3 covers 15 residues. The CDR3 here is CATSRVGSGQGEAFF. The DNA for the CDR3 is TGTGCCACCAGCAGAGTCGGATCCGGACAGGGAGAAGCTTTCTTT.

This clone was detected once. The CDR3 DNA reads TGCGCCAGCAGCTTGGGTGAGCGAGAACAAGAGACCCAGTACTTC. It is translated as CASSLGEREQETQYF. The J gene is TRBJ2-5, the V gene TRBV5-1; unclear D gene. CDR1 and CDR2 (germline): SGHRS, YFSETQ. CDR3 length: 15 amino acids. V lost 0 bases and J 2 bases, leaving 11 bases between the germline ends.

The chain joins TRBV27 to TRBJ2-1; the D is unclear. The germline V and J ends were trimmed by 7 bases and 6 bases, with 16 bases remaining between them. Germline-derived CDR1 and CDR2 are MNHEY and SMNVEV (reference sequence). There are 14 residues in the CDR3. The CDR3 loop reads CASTPYKNSNEQFF. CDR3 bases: TGTGCCAGCACCCCATATAAAAATAGCAATGAGCAGTTCTTC.

The CDR3 sequence is CASSIQGAEDTQYF. CDR3 nucleotide sequence: TGCGCCAGCAGCATCCAGGGGGCAGAGGATACGCAGTATTTT. The genes are TRBV5-1 and TRBJ2-3, with TRBD1 identical over 8 bases. V gave up 4 bases and J gave up 6 bases; unmatched junction bases: 7. CDR1 is SGHRS, CDR2 YFSETQ, per germline. This CDR3 is built from 14 residues.

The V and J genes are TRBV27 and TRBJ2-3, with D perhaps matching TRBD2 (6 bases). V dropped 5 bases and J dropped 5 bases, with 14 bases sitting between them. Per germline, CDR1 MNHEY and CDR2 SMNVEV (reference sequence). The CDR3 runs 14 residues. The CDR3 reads CASSPGTLEDTQYF. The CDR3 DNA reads TGTGCCAGCAGTCCTGGGACTTTGGAAGATACGCAGTATTTT.

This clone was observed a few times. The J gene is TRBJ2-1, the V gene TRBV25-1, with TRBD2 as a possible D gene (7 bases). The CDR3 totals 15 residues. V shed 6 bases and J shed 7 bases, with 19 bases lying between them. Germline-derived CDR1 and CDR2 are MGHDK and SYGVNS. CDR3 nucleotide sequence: TGTGCCAGCAGGAGGGGGGGAGGTAGCGGGAATGAGCAGTTCTTC. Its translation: CASRRGGGSGNEQFF.

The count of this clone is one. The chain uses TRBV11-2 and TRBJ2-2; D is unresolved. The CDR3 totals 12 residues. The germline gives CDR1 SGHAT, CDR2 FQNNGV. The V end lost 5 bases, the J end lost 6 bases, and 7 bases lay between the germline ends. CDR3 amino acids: CASSASSGELFF. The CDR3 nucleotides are TGTGCCAGCAGCGCCAGTTCCGGGGAGCTGTTTTTT.

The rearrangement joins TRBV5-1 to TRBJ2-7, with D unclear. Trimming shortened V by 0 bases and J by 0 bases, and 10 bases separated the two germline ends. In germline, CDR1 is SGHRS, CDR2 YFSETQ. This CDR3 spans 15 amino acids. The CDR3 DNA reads TGCGCCAGCAGCTTGGAGCCTAGTCACTCCTACGAGCAGTACTTC. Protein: CASSLEPSHSYEQYF.

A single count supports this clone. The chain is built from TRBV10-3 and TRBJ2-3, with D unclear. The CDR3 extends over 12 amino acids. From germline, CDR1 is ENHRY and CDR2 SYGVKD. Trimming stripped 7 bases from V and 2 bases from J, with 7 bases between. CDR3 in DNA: TGTGCCATCACCACAGACACAGATACGCAGTATTTT. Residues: CAITTDTDTQYF.

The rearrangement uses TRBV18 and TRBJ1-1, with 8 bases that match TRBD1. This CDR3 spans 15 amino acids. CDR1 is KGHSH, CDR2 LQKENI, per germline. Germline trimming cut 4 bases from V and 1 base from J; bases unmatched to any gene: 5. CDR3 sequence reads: CASSLRTGKNTEAFF. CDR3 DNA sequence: TGTGCCAGCTCACTTCGGACAGGGAAGAACACTGAAGCTTTCTTT.

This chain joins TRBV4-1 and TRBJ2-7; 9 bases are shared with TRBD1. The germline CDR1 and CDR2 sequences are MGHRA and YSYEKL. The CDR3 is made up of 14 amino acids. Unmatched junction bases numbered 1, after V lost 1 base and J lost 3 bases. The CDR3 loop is CASSQGDRVYEQYF. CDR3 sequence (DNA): TGCGCCAGCAGCCAAGGGGACAGGGTCTACGAGCAGTACTTC.

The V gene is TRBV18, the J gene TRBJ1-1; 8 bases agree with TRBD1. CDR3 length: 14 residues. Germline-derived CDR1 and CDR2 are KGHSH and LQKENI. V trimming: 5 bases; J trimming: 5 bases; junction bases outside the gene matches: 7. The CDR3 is CASSNGQGSTEAFF. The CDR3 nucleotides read TGTGCCAGCTCAAACGGACAGGGATCAACTGAAGCTTTCTTT.

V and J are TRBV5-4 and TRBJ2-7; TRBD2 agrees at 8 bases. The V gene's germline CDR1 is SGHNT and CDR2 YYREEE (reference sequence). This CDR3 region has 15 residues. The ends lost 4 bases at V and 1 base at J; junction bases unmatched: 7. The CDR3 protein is CASSPGPGGSYEQYF. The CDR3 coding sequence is TGTGCCAGCAGCCCCGGCCCGGGAGGGTCCTACGAGCAGTACTTC.

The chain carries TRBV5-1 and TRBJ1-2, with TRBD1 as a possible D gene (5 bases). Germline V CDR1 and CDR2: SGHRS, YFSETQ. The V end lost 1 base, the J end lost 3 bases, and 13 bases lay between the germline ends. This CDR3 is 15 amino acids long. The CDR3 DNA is TGCGCCAGCAGCTTGCAGGGAGCGGGTGACTATGGCTACACCTTC. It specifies CASSLQGAGDYGYTF.

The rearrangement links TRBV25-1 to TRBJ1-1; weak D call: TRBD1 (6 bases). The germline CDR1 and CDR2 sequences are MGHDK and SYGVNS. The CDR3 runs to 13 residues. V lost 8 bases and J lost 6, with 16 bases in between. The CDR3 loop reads CASARGGHAEAFF. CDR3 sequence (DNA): TGTGCCAGCGCTCGGGGGGGGCACGCTGAAGCTTTCTTT.

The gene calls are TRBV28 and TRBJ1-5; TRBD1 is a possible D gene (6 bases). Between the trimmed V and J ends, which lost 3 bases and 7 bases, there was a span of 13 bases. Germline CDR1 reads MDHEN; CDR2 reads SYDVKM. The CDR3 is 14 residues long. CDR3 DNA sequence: TGTGCCAGCAGTTTCATCAGGGGAAAACAGCCCCAGCATTTT. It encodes CASSFIRGKQPQHF.

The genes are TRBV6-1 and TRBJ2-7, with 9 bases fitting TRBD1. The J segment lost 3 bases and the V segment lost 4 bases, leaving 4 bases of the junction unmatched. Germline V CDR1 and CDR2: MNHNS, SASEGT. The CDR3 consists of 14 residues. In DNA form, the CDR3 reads TGTGCCAGCAGTGGTCGGACAGGGGACTACGAGCAGTACTTC. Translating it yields CASSGRTGDYEQYF.

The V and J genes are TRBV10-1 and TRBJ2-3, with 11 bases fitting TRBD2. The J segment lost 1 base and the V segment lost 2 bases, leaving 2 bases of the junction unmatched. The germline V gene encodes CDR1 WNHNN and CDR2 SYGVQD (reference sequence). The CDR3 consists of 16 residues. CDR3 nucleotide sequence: TGCGCCAGCAGTGAGCCGGGACTAGCGGGCACAGATACGCAGTATTTT. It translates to CASSEPGLAGTDTQYF.

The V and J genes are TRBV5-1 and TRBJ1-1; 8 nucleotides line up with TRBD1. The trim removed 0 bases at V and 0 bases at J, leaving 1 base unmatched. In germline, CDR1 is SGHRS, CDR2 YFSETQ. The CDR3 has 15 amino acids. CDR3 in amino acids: CASSLGTGMNTEAFF. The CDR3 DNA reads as TGCGCCAGCAGCTTGGGGACAGGGATGAACACTGAAGCTTTCTTT.

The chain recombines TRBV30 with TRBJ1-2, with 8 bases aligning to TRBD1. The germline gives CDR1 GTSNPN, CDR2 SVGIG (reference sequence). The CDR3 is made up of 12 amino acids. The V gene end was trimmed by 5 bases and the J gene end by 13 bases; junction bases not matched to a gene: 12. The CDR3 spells CAWGVQVDRVTF. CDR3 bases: TGTGCCTGGGGAGTTCAAGTGGACAGGGTCACCTTC.

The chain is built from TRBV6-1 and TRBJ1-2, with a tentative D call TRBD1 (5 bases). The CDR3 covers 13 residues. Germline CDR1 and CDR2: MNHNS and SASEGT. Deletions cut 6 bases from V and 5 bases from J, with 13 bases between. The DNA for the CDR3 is TGTGCCAGCAGCGCGGGCGGGGGGTATGGCTACACCTTC. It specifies CASSAGGGYGYTF.

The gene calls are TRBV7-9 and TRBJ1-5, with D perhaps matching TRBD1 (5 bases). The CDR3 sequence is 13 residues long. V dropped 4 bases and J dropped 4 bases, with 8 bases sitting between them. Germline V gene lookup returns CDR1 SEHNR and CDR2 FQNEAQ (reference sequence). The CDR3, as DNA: TGTGCCAGCAGCTATACAGGTAATCAGCCCCAGCATTTT. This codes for CASSYTGNQPQHF.

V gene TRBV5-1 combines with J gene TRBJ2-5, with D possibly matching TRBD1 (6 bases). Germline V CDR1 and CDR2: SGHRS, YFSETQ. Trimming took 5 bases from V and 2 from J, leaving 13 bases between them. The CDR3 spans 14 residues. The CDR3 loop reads CASRHGQLQETQYF. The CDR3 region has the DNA TGCGCCAGCAGACACGGACAGTTGCAAGAGACCCAGTACTTC.